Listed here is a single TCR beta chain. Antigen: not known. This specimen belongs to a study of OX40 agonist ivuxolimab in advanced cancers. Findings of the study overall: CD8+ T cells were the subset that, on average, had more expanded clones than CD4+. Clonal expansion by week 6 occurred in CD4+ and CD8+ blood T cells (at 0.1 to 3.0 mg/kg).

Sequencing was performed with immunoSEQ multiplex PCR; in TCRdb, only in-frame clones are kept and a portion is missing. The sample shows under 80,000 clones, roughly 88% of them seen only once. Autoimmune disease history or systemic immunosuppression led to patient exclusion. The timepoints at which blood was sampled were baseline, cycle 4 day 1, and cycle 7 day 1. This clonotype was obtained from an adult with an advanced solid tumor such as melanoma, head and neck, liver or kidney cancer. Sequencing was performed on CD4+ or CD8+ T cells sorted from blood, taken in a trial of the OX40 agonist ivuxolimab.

CDR3 DNA sequence: TGCGCCAGCAGCTTCGACGGAAGCTATGGCTACACCTTC. Protein sequence: CASSFDGSYGYTF. The chain employs TRBV5-1 and TRBJ1-2, with D uncertain. The CDR3 consists of 13 residues. Trimming took off 2 bases at V and 4 bases at J, with 9 bases between the two ends. The V gene's germline CDR1 is SGHRS and CDR2 YFSETQ.